Reported below is one T cell receptor beta chain. The V end lost 7 bases, the J end lost 2 bases, and 15 bases lay between the germline ends. The CDR3 contains 15 residues. From germline, CDR1 is ENHRY and CDR2 SYGVKD. Library preparation (for TCRbeta) was performed with unique molecular identifiers. TCRdb re-analysed the PCR reads in MiXCR, keeping a single row per CDR3 protein. Of some 72,000 distinct CDR3 sequences listed, about 7% are singletons. This specimen belongs to a study of T-cell reconstitution after alpha-beta-depleted transplantation in children. The sequence derives from a human donor who donated a stem cell graft to a child with acute lymphoblastic leukemia. The rearrangement joins TRBV10-3 to TRBJ1-5; D unclear. Sample: PBMCs from the stem cell graft donor, taken from the stem cell graft. The CDR3 sequence is CAIMDPDYGNQPQHF. CDR3 nucleotides: TGTGCCATCATGGACCCGGATTATGGCAATCAGCCCCAGCATTTT.